The clone carrying this T cell receptor beta chain was recorded at least ten times. Its antigen remains unidentified. These data are taken from a study of T cells after yellow fever vaccination. Study results and limitations: Clones from primary vaccination mostly reappeared after the booster (roughly 97% CD4, over 85% CD8).

CDR1 and CDR2 (germline): MNHEY, SVGAGI. V dropped 0 bases and J dropped 7 bases, with 10 bases sitting between them. The CDR3 covers 15 residues. UMIs and a universal primer site were added when TCR cDNA was made by 5'RACE template switching. From the 5' RACE reads, TCRdb called clonotypes with MiXCR, one entry per CDR3 protein. The sample has about 320,000 distinct CDR3 sequences; 3.5% to 5% are singletons. The source of this sequence is a man aged 18-30 years who received the YFV17D yellow fever vaccine. Specimen: PBMCs, collected 15 days after the yellow fever booster vaccination. This chain uses TRBV6-5 with TRBJ1-6; TRBD1 is a possible D gene (6 bases). In DNA, the CDR3 is TGTGCCAGCAGTTACTCGAACAGGGAAAATTCACCCCTCCACTTT. Translating gives CASSYSNRENSPLHF.